A single sample is the source of the 14 T cell receptor beta chains below, sequenced in a study of T cells and Merkel cell carcinoma outcomes. Libraries were prepared by immunoSEQ multiplex PCR; TCRdb keeps only in-frame clonotypes and omits some of them. In the table there are roughly 13,000 clones, roughly 90% of which are singletons. The specimen sequenced was tumor tissue from Merkel cell carcinoma. The receptor source for this set is a human donor with Merkel cell carcinoma.

This clone appeared a few times. J is TRBJ2-3 and V is TRBV12-5; no reliable D call. Germline loops: CDR1 LGHNT, CDR2 FRNRAP. The CDR3 loop spans 13 amino acids. V gave up 5 bases and J gave up 4 bases, with 10 bases separating them. The CDR3 nucleotides read TGTGCTAGTGGTACCAACTTGGCAGATACGCAGTATTTT. It codes for CASGTNLADTQYF. Looking up the rest from reference TRBV12-5 and TRBJ2-3 gives the full variable domain: DARVTQTPRHKVTEMGQEVTMRCQPILGHNTVFWYRQTMMQGLELLAYFRNRAPLDDSGMPKDRFSAEMPDATLATLKIQPSEPRDSAVYFCASGTNLADTQYFGPGTRLTVL.

This chain connects TRBV27 to TRBJ1-5, with 8 bases that match TRBD1. Germline lookup yields CDR1 MNHEY and CDR2 SMNVEV (reference sequence). The J segment lost 6 bases and the V segment lost 6 bases, leaving 7 bases of the junction unmatched. CDR3 length: 14 residues. The CDR3 is CASRHRGISQPQHF. The CDR3 DNA reads as TGTGCCAGCAGACACAGGGGGATCAGTCAGCCCCAGCATTTT.

The V gene is TRBV5-4, the J gene TRBJ1-2, with D possibly being TRBD1 (6 bases). CDR3 length: 13 residues. V lost 5 bases and J lost 2, with 10 bases in between. Germline V lookup: CDR1 SGHNT, CDR2 YYREEE (reference sequence). For the CDR3, the DNA is TGTGCCAGCAGGTCTACAGGGAACTATGGCTACACCTTC. It specifies CASRSTGNYGYTF.

The chain uses TRBV6-6 and TRBJ1-2; D not certain. This CDR3 is built from 14 residues. Trimming took off 6 bases at V and 0 bases at J, with 11 bases between the two ends. CDR1 is MNHNY, CDR2 SVGAGI, per germline (reference sequence). CDR3 protein: CASRRTAANYGYTF. In DNA, the CDR3 is TGTGCCAGCAGGCGGACTGCCGCTAACTATGGCTACACCTTC.

V gene TRBV5-1 combines with J gene TRBJ2-1; 7 bases match TRBD2. Germline V CDR1 and CDR2: SGHRS, YFSETQ. CDR3 size: 16 residues. V gave up 4 bases and J gave up 3 bases; unmatched junction bases: 10. In DNA, the CDR3 is TGCGCCAGCAGCCGGATCGGGGGAGGGAACTACAATGAGCAGTTCTTC. This codes for CASSRIGGGNYNEQFF. Full variable domain (rest looked up from reference TRBV5-1 and TRBJ2-1): KAGVTQTPRYLIKTRGQQVTLSCSPISGHRSVSWYQQTPGQGLQFLFEYFSETQRNKGNFPGRFSGRQFSNSRSEMNVSTLELGDSALYLCASSRIGGGNYNEQFFGPGTRLTVL.

This chain links TRBV30 with TRBJ1-2, with a tentative D call TRBD1 (5 bases). Germline CDR1 reads GTSNPN; CDR2 reads SVGIG (reference sequence). Trimming removed 1 base from V and 5 bases from J, with 17 bases in between. The CDR3 length is 15 residues. The CDR3 here is CAWSGQRGGPYGYTF. The CDR3, as DNA: TGTGCCTGGAGTGGGCAGAGGGGAGGTCCTTATGGCTACACCTTC.

The V gene is TRBV7-9, the J gene TRBJ2-2; D not resolved. The germline CDR1 and CDR2 sequences are SEHNR and FQNEAQ (reference sequence). The CDR3 is 14 amino acids. Trimming pared 3 bases from V and 3 bases from J, leaving 8 bases between. The chain's CDR3 is CASSFRAYTGELFF. The CDR3 DNA follows: TGTGCCAGCAGCTTCCGGGCCTACACCGGGGAGCTGTTTTTT.

Notes on this clone: One end of the junction fails to match germline, which may point to a read error. The genes are TRBV19 and TRBJ1-2; D is ambiguous. CDR3 length equals 13 residues. Germline lookup yields CDR1 LNHDA and CDR2 SQIVND (reference sequence). The CDR3 DNA reads TGTGCCAGTAGTGTAGACGGAGTCTATGGCTACACCTTC. It specifies CASSVDGVYGYTF.

CDR3 bases: TGTGCCAGCAGTTCTAGGACAGACTACGAGCAGTACTTC. Translating gives CASSSRTDYEQYF. The chain joins TRBV27 to TRBJ2-7; weak D call: TRBD1 (6 bases). V lost 4 bases, J lost 3 bases, and 10 bases lay in between. In germline, CDR1 is MNHEY, CDR2 SMNVEV (reference sequence). The CDR3 is 13 residues long.

This chain connects TRBV6-5 to TRBJ2-1, with D perhaps being TRBD1 or TRBD2 (6 bases each). The V end lost 5 bases, the J end lost 5 bases, and 16 bases lay between the germline ends. CDR1 MNHEY and CDR2 SVGAGI come from the germline V gene. The CDR3 has 15 residues. In DNA form, the CDR3 reads TGTGCCAGCAGTCCCGTGGGGGGCTGGGACAATGAGCAGTTCTTC. It translates to CASSPVGGWDNEQFF.

The V and J genes are TRBV5-1 and TRBJ2-7; the D gene is possibly TRBD2 (5 bases). The V end lost 0 bases, the J end lost 2 bases, and 6 bases lay between the germline ends. The CDR3 is 13 residues long. CDR1 SGHRS and CDR2 YFSETQ come from the germline V gene. Written as DNA, the CDR3 is TGCGCCAGCAGCTTGGGGACTCCCTACGAGCAGTACTTC. Translating gives CASSLGTPYEQYF.

This CDR3 is CASSLEWQEEGSAQYF. The CDR3 nucleotides are TGCGCCAGCAGCTTGGAGTGGCAGGAGGAGGGTTCGGCCCAGTACTTC. The V gene is TRBV5-1, the J gene TRBJ2-5; TRBD2 is a possible D gene (6 bases). Germline values: CDR1 SGHRS, CDR2 YFSETQ. The CDR3 extends over 16 amino acids. Trimming left V 0 bases short and J 9 bases short, with 21 bases between.

CDR3 protein: CASTGSLATNEKLFF. The CDR3 nucleotides read TGTGCCAGCACGGGGAGTCTTGCAACTAATGAAAAACTGTTTTTT. V and J are TRBV18 and TRBJ1-4; no clear D gene. This CDR3 region has 15 residues. Trimming cost V 8 bases and J 0 bases, with 13 bases left between them. Germline CDR1 KGHSH, CDR2 LQKENI.

The gene calls are TRBV11-3 and TRBJ2-1; D may match TRBD1 or TRBD2 (5 bases each). The CDR3 totals 16 residues. V was shortened by 5 bases and J by 0 bases, with 14 bases between the two germline ends. Germline V gene data show CDR1 as SGHNT and CDR2 as YENEEA. CDR3 amino acids: CASSPGRVSSYNEQFF. The CDR3 nucleotides are TGTGCCAGCAGCCCGGGACGCGTGAGCTCCTACAATGAGCAGTTCTTC. Full variable domain (remainder filled in from reference TRBV11-3 and TRBJ2-1): EAGVVQSPRYKIIEKKQPVAFWCNPISGHNTLYWYLQNLGQGPELLIRYENEEAVDDSQLPKDRFSAERLKGVDSTLKIQPAELGDSAVYLCASSPGRVSSYNEQFFGPGTRLTVL.